A single T cell receptor beta chain is shown here with its context. The clone's antigen remains unknown. No qualities accompany the bases; no much larger clone lies one base away. The immunoSEQ Assay, a bias-controlled multiplex PCR, was used to amplify TCRbeta CDR3 regions from genomic DNA. The study's own analysis went as follows. The number of nucleated cells in each sample was estimated from the amplification of reference gene primers within the assay. To quantify the absolute abundance of each unique TCRbeta CDR3 rearrangement, sequence reads were collapsed and filtered. For each sample, productive Simpson clonality was calculated as the square root of Simpson's diversity index across productive rearrangements. In its TCRdb copy, this immuneACCESS table keeps in-frame sequences only and misses some clones. Where compared with another copy, unresolved V genes explain less than half of these, and the others have no known cause. That table furnishes V, J and clone size, whereas the DNA furnished D and trimming. The sample table shows 65,000 to 95,000 clones, and roughly 78% are seen once. In total, the top ten clones hold more than 35% of the sample.

The data belong to a study of blood T cell repertoires in COVID-19 (TCRdb year 2020). In the study overall: Samples from collaborators originated in the United States, Italy and Spain and spanned both the acute and convalescent phases of COVID-19. The prospective study material was composed of cDNA or gDNA derived from T cells, B-cell-depleted T cells, or PBMCs. Subjects who had been exposed to COVID-19, were actively infected with it, or had recovered from it provided the deeply sampled blood TCRbeta repertoires that made up the dataset. The repertoires were made available in a free public database intended to serve as a resource for research on the immune response to SARS-CoV-2. The samples were drawn from the first 160 participants of the ongoing ImmuneRACE study and from over 950 subjects provided by 6 global collaborators. Sample metadata almost always included a de-identified subject ID, COVID-19 status, age in years and sex. Where HLA class I and class II types were available, the types were taken from metadata supplied by the sample provider, not from assay-based typing. The paper's findings and limits, for the study overall: Clinical and demographic metadata were provided uncurated, with the amount varying by source and participant.

At one collaborating source in Seattle, patients were enrolled during active infection and were followed longitudinally through the course of disease. Collaborating institutions collected whole blood in K2EDTA tubes following their own protocols. For TCRbeta analysis, collaborator samples were shipped as frozen whole blood, as isolated PBMCs, or as DNA extracted from either sample type. Based on the germline V gene, the CDR1 and CDR2 sequences are SGHNT and YENEEA. Counted from cysteine to phenylalanine, this CDR3 has 14 amino acids. Only the CDR3 DNA is retained, 42 bases long and in frame from the first base. Relative to germline, V is missing 8 bases and J is missing 0 bases, with 5 bases of the junction outside any gene match.

This sequence originates from a man in his sixties with COVID-19, enrolled during active disease. The V gene is TRBV11-3 and the J gene is TRBJ2-3, with 7 bases matching TRBD2. Sequenced input: peripheral blood. The base sequence is TGTGCCAGCCCCCCGGGGGGAAGCACAGATACGCAGTATTTT. It translates to CASPPGGSTDTQYF. With all but the CDR3 taken from the reference TRBV11-3 and TRBJ2-3 genes, the full variable domain is: EAGVVQSPRYKIIEKKQPVAFWCNPISGHNTLYWYLQNLGQGPELLIRYENEEAVDDSQLPKDRFSAERLKGVDSTLKIQPAELGDSAVYLCASPPGGSTDTQYFGPGTRLTVL.